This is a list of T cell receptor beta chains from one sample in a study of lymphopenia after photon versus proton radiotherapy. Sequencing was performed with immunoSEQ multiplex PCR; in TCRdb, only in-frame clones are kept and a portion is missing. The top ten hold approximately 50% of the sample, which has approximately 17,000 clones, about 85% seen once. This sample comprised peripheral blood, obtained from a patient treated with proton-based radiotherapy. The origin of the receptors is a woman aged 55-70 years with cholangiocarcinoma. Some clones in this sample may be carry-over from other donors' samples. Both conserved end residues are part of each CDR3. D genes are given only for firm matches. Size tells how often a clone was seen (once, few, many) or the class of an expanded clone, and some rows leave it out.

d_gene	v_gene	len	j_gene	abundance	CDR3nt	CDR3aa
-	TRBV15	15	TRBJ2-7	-	TGTGCCACCAGCGGACACGACAGGAGCTCCTACGAGCAGTACTTC	CATSGHDRSSYEQYF
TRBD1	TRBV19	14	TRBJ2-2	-	TGTGCCAGTAGCCAGGACAGGGGTCGGGGGGAGCTGTTTTTT	CASSQDRGRGELFF
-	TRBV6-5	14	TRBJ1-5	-	TGTGCCAGCAGATTGGACAGCCGAAATCAGCCCCAGCATTTT	CASRLDSRNQPQHF
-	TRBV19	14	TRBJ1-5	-	TGTGCCAGTAGTATAGTAACAAGCAATCAGCCCCAGCATTTT	CASSIVTSNQPQHF
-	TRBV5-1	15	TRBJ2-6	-	TGCGCCAGCTTCGGTGGTAGCTCTGGGGCCAACGTCCTGACTTTC	CASFGGSSGANVLTF
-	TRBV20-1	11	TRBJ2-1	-	TGCAGTGCTAGCGGGAACAATGAGCAGTTCTTC	CSASGNNEQFF
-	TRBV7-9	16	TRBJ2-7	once	TGTGCCAGCAGCTCAAACCCTGCGGGACAGACTGGGGAGCAGTACTTC	CASSSNPAGQTGEQYF
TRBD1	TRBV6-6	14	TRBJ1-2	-	TGTGCCAGCAGTTACGGCCGGACAGGGACAGGCTACACCTTC	CASSYGRTGTGYTF
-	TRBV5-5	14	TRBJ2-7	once	TGTGCCAGCAGCTTGGCCGGGGGAACCTACGAGCAGTACTTC	CASSLAGGTYEQYF
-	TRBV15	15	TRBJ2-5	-	TGTGCCACCAGCAGAGCTTCGGCAGGGCAAGAGACCCAGTACTTC	CATSRASAGQETQYF
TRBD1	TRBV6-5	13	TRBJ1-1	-	TGTGCCAGCAGTAAACGACAGGGCACTGAAGCTTTCTTT	CASSKRQGTEAFF
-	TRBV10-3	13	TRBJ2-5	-	TGTGCCATCAGTGGAGGGTCACAAGAGACCCAGTACTTC	CAISGGSQETQYF
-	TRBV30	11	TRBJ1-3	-	TGTGCCTGGAGTAGACAGGTGACCATATATTTT	CAWSRQVTIYF
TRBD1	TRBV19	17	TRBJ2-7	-	TGTGCCAGTAGTATTGGGGCCTCCGGGACAGCCTCCTACGAGCAGTACTTC	CASSIGASGTASYEQYF
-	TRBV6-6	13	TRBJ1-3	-	TGTGCCAGCAGTTACTCGACACGAAACACCATATATTTT	CASSYSTRNTIYF
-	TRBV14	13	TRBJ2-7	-	TGTGCCAGCAGCCAAGCAGGACCTTACGAGCAGTACTTC	CASSQAGPYEQYF
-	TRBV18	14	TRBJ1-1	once	TGTGCCAGCTCACCACAGGGGGGGCGGACTGAAGCTTTCTTT	CASSPQGGRTEAFF
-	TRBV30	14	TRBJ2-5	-	TGTGCCTGGAGTGAGTCAGCGGCAAGGAAGACCCAGTACTTC	CAWSESAARKTQYF
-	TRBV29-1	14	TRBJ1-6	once	TGCAGCGTGGCCGAGGGGGAAAAATATTCACCCCTCCACTTT	CSVAEGEKYSPLHF
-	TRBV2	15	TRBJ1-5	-	TGTGCCAGCAGTGAGGAGGGACCCCACAATCAGCCCCAGCATTTT	CASSEEGPHNQPQHF
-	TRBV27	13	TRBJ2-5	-	TGTGCCAGCAGTCCCGGGCTTAGGGAGACCCAGTACTTC	CASSPGLRETQYF
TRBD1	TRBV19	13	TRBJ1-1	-	TGTGCCAGTAGCAAAAGACAGGGGGCTGAAGCTTTCTTT	CASSKRQGAEAFF
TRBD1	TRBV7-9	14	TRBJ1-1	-	TGTGCCAGCAGCTTAGCAGTAAGGGACAGTGAAGCTTTCTTT	CASSLAVRDSEAFF
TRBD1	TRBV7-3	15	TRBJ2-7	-	TGTGCCAGCAGCTCCCAGGGGGCCGGACCCTACGAGCAGTACTTC	CASSSQGAGPYEQYF
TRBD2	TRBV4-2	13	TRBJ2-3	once	TGTGCCAGCAGCGGACTAGCCTCAGATACGCAGTATTTT	CASSGLASDTQYF
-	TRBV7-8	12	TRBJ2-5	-	TGTGCCAGCAGCTTAGCTGGCGGGAACCAGTACTTC	CASSLAGGNQYF
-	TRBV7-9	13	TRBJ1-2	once	TGTGCCAGCAGCTTTGGACAAGTTTATGGCTACACCTTC	CASSFGQVYGYTF
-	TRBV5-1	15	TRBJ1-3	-	TGCGCCAGCAGCTTGTTGCCTGGGGCCGGAAACACCATATATTTT	CASSLLPGAGNTIYF
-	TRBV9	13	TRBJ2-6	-	TGTGCCAGCAGCGAGCTGGGGGCCAACGTCCTGACTTTC	CASSELGANVLTF
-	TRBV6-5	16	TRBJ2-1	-	TGTGCCAGCAGTTACTCCCAGAGGGGCACCTACAATGAGCAGTTCTTC	CASSYSQRGTYNEQFF
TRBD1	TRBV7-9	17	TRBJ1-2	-	TGTGCCAGCAGCTTAGAAGGGTGGGGACAGCTTAACTATGGCTACACCTTC	CASSLEGWGQLNYGYTF
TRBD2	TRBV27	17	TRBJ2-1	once	TGTGCCAGCAGTCACCGATCGCTTGTAGCGGGCTTAGGTGAGCAGTTCTTC	CASSHRSLVAGLGEQFF
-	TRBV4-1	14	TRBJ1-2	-	TGCGCCAGCAGCCAAGTCCCCGGAAACTATGGCTACACCTTC	CASSQVPGNYGYTF
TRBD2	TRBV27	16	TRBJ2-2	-	TGTGCCAGCAGAATCCTAGCGGGAGGGTCAAGCGGGGAGCTGTTTTTT	CASRILAGGSSGELFF
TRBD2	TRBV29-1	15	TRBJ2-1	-	TGCAGCGTTGTTGGTAGCGGGAACTCCTACAATGAGCAGTTCTTC	CSVVGSGNSYNEQFF